These 4 T cell receptor beta chains originate from one sample sequenced in a study of shared clonotypes between healthy human individuals. Here immunoSEQ multiplex PCR was the method, and the copy in TCRdb shows in-frame clones only, minus some. This table has some 490,000 clones, roughly 80% appearing once. Material for sequencing was PBMCs. Source of these receptors: a middle-aged woman in good health. Some clones in this sample may be carry-over from other donors' samples.

This chain uses TRBV7-2 with TRBJ1-1; 7 nucleotides match TRBD1. The CDR3 has 18 amino acids. The germline CDR1 and CDR2 sequences are SGHTA and FQGNSA. Trimming at V came to 4 bases and at J to 8 bases, leaving 22 bases not matched to a gene. CDR3 nucleotide sequence: TGTGCCAGCAGCTCCATCCCCTACCATTCCGGGACAGCGAAGGAAGCTTTCTTT. Translation gives CASSSIPYHSGTAKEAFF.

This clone was counted many times. This same CDR3 is encoded by further DNA sequences in the sample. The chain carries TRBV18 and TRBJ2-1, with a weak D call TRBD2 (5 bases). The length of the CDR3 is 16 residues. Germline CDR1 reads KGHSH; CDR2 reads LQKENI. Trimming left V 1 base short and J 5 bases short, with 15 bases between. The CDR3 DNA reads TGTGCCAGCTCACCACTGATCTTGCGGGCGAACAATGAGCAGTTCTTC. This gives the protein CASSPLILRANNEQFF.

A few counts support this clone. The rearrangement uses TRBV2 and TRBJ2-5, with D maybe TRBD2 (6 bases). The germline V gene has CDR1 SNHLY and CDR2 FYNNEI. The CDR3 contains 17 residues. The V and J ends lost 5 bases and 4 bases respectively, with 23 bases between them. The CDR3 region is CASSLASYGSGGETQYF. The CDR3 DNA follows: TGTGCCAGCAGTCTAGCCTCGTACGGGAGCGGTGGAGAGACCCAGTACTTC.

In regard to this clone: Given a far larger clone just one base away, this is likely a sequencing read error. This chain links TRBV2 with TRBJ1-1, with unresolved D. Germline V gene data show CDR1 as SNHLY and CDR2 as FYNNEI. The CDR3 extends over 14 amino acids. The CDR3 sequence is CASSDQGMNTETFF. CDR3 in DNA: TGTGCCAGCAGTGATCAAGGGATGAACACTGAAACTTTCTTT.